The 21 T cell receptor beta chains listed next were all sequenced from one sample in a study of blood T cell repertoires in COVID-19. Only in-frame clones appear in the TCRdb table, and some are missing; sequencing was by immunoSEQ multiplex PCR. The sample contains roughly 410,000 clones, about 91% of which appear only once. The material sequenced was peripheral blood. Receptors were obtained from a woman in her thirties or forties with COVID-19, enrolled during active disease.

The chain uses TRBV6-5 and TRBJ1-2; D is ambiguous. CDR1 is MNHEY, CDR2 SVGAGI, per germline. Trimming pared 6 bases from V and 4 bases from J, leaving 18 bases between. The CDR3 contains 15 residues. DNA of the CDR3: TGTGCCAGCAGGGCGCCAGGTGGGGAGGGCTATGGCTACACCTTC. The encoded protein is CASRAPGGEGYGYTF.

The V call is TRBV7-3, the J call TRBJ1-5, with D possibly TRBD1 on 6 matching bases. Germline V gives CDR1 SGHTA, CDR2 FQGTGA. Trimming took off 1 base at V and 0 bases at J, with 22 bases between the two ends. This CDR3 is 20 amino acids long. The CDR3 nucleotides are TGTGCCAGCAGCTTAAACCCCTTATCGGACAGCCGTTATAGCAATCAGCCCCAGCATTTT. Translation gives CASSLNPLSDSRYSNQPQHF.

This chain uses TRBV9 with TRBJ2-2, with TRBD1 as a possible D gene (5 bases). The V end was cut by 4 bases, the J end by 3 bases, with 13 bases between. Germline assignment: CDR1 SGDLS and CDR2 YYNGEE. The CDR3 has 15 residues. CDR3: CASSPSGHYTGELFF. CDR3 sequence (DNA): TGTGCCAGCAGCCCCTCCGGACATTACACCGGGGAGCTGTTTTTT. The variable domain in full, with the rest retrieved from reference TRBV9 and TRBJ2-2, is DSGVTQTPKHLITATGQRVTLRCSPRSGDLSVYWYQQSLDQGLQFLIQYYNGEERAKGNILERFSAQQFPDLHSELNLSSLELGDSALYFCASSPSGHYTGELFFGEGSRLTVL.

The rearrangement uses TRBV5-1 and TRBJ2-7; D is perhaps TRBD2 (5 bases). V was pared by 1 base and J by 5 bases, with 13 bases between. The CDR3 consists of 14 residues. Germline CDR1 reads SGHRS; CDR2 reads YFSETQ. DNA for the CDR3: TGCGCCAGCAGCTTGCAGCTCGAAGCGGACGAGCAGTACTTC. Protein sequence: CASSLQLEADEQYF.

The chain recombines TRBV14 with TRBJ1-1, with no clear D. V was clipped by 3 bases and J by 0 bases, with 23 bases between them. The V gene's germline CDR1 is SGHDN and CDR2 FVKESK. The CDR3 has 19 amino acids. For the CDR3, the DNA is TGTGCCAGCAGCCAGAACGCGGGGTTCGCCAGAACAATGAACACTGAAGCTTTCTTT. Protein: CASSQNAGFARTMNTEAFF.

The gene calls are TRBV28 and TRBJ1-4; TRBD1 aligns across 10 bases. The CDR3 covers 18 residues. After removal of 0 bases from V and 0 bases from J, the junction contained 4 bases not matched to a gene. Germline CDR1 and CDR2: MDHEN and SYDVKM. CDR3 sequence (DNA): TGTGCCAGCAGTTTATGGGGACAGGGGCCGACAACTAATGAAAAACTGTTTTTT. Encoded protein: CASSLWGQGPTTNEKLFF.

This chain connects TRBV27 to TRBJ1-4; 10 bases are a match to TRBD1. CDR3 length equals 14 residues. Germline-derived CDR1 and CDR2 are MNHEY and SMNVEV (reference sequence). The V gene end was trimmed by 8 bases and the J gene end by 12 bases; junction bases not matched to a gene: 12. The CDR3 coding sequence is TGTGCCAGCTGCAACGGGACAGGGGCGATGGAACTGTTTTTT. Protein sequence: CASCNGTGAMELFF.

The V and J genes are TRBV7-2 and TRBJ1-2, with D perhaps matching TRBD1 (5 bases). The CDR3 loop spans 14 amino acids. Deletions cut 1 base from V and 8 bases from J, with 14 bases between. The germline gives CDR1 SGHTA, CDR2 FQGNSA. The CDR3: CASSLGAGRMGYTF. In nucleotides, the CDR3 is TGTGCCAGCAGCTTAGGGGCAGGGCGTATGGGCTACACCTTC. Together with reference TRBV7-2 and TRBJ1-2, the CDR3 gives the full variable domain: GAGVSQSPSNKVTEKGKDVELRCDPISGHTALYWYRQSLGQGLEFLIYFQGNSAPDKSGLPSDRFSAERTGGSVSTLTIQRTQQEDSAVYLCASSLGAGRMGYTFGSGTRLTVV.

CDR3 sequence: CATSDGRQGHNEQFF. Written as DNA, the CDR3 is TGTGCCACCAGTGATGGGCGACAGGGCCACAATGAGCAGTTCTTC. The chain couples TRBV24-1 to TRBJ2-1, with 7 bases matching TRBD1. V lost 3 bases to trimming and J lost 5 bases; unmatched junction nucleotides: 6. The CDR3 has 15 residues. Germline CDR1 and CDR2: KGHDR and SFDVKD.

V usage is TRBV12-3 or TRBV12-4 and J usage is TRBJ2-1; D might be TRBD2 (6 bases). CDR3 length equals 13 residues. V was pared by 6 bases and J by 15 bases, with 21 bases between. This CDR3 reads CASSRPGLTVRFF. CDR3 coding DNA: TGTGCCAGCAGCCGCCCGGGACTCACAGTTAGGTTCTTC.

The chain combines TRBV6-2 or TRBV6-3 with TRBJ1-2; D perhaps matches TRBD1 (6 bases). CDR1 and CDR2 (germline): MNHEY, SVGEGT. This CDR3 is built from 13 residues. Trimming pared 2 bases from V and 8 bases from J, leaving 12 bases between. The CDR3 coding sequence is TGTGCCAGCAGTTACGCGGGGGCCACCGGCTACACCTTC. Protein: CASSYAGATGYTF.

This chain joins TRBV7-8 and TRBJ1-5; 8 bases align to TRBD1. V was pared by 6 bases and J by 4 bases, with 5 bases of the junction left unmatched. CDR1 and CDR2 from the germline V gene are SGHVS and FQNEAQ. The CDR3 has 14 amino acids. CDR3 region: CASRMDRANQPQHF. DNA of the CDR3: TGTGCCAGCAGGATGGACAGGGCAAATCAGCCCCAGCATTTT.

The gene calls are TRBV7-2 and TRBJ2-5; no firm D call. Trimming removed 0 bases from V and 2 bases from J, with 7 bases in between. Germline lookup yields CDR1 SGHTA and CDR2 FQGNSA. CDR3 length equals 14 residues. The CDR3: CASSLAGSQETQYF. In DNA, the CDR3 is TGTGCCAGCAGCTTAGCTGGCAGTCAAGAGACCCAGTACTTC.

V is TRBV29-1 and J is TRBJ2-7; D gene ambiguous. The CDR3 is 10 amino acids. The V end lost 1 base, the J end lost 5 bases, and 3 bases lay between the germline ends. CDR1 and CDR2 from the germline V gene are SQVTM and ANQGSEA. The CDR3 DNA sequence: TGCAGCGTTGAAGGCGACGAGCAGTACTTC. Protein: CSVEGDEQYF.

V and J are TRBV7-2 and TRBJ1-1; weak D call: TRBD1 (5 bases). This CDR3 has 14 residues. The V and J ends lost 3 bases and 4 bases respectively, with 12 bases between them. CDR1 and CDR2 (germline): SGHTA, FQGNSA. DNA for the CDR3: TGTGCCAGCAGCTTCTCCGGGGGTGGCACTGAAGCTTTCTTT. The encoded protein is CASSFSGGGTEAFF.

The rearrangement links TRBV25-1 to TRBJ2-2; TRBD1 aligns across 7 bases. The germline V gene has CDR1 MGHDK and CDR2 SYGVNS. The CDR3 spans 18 residues. With 2 bases clipped from V and 0 bases from J, the junction kept 9 bases outside the gene matches. The CDR3 bases are TGTGCCAGCAGTGAAAGACCCCCAGGGGGAACGAACACCGGGGAGCTGTTTTTT. This encodes CASSERPPGGTNTGELFF. The full variable domain, with the rest looked up from reference TRBV25-1 and TRBJ2-2, is EADIYQTPRYLVIGTGKKITLECSQTMGHDKMYWYQQDPGMELHLIHYSYGVNSTEKGDLSSESTVSRIRTEHFPLTLESARPSHTSQYLCASSERPPGGTNTGELFFGEGSRLTVL.

V usage is TRBV14 and J usage is TRBJ2-5, with TRBD1 matching 10 bases. After removal of 3 bases from V and 5 bases from J, the junction contained 6 bases not matched to a gene. CDR1 SGHDN and CDR2 FVKESK come from the germline V gene. CDR3 length: 15 amino acids. The CDR3 sequence is CASSQGQGSGETQYF. The CDR3 coding sequence is TGTGCCAGCAGCCAGGGACAGGGGTCCGGGGAGACCCAGTACTTC.

The chain combines TRBV4-3 with TRBJ2-3, with TRBD2 identical over 8 bases. This CDR3 spans 15 amino acids. The germline V gene has CDR1 LGHNA and CDR2 YSLEER. V was pared by 4 bases and J by 3 bases, with 6 bases of the junction left unmatched. The CDR3 region has the DNA TGCGCCAGCAGCCCTTACGGGGGGGCAACAGATACGCAGTATTTT. Protein sequence: CASSPYGGATDTQYF.

The J gene is TRBJ1-1, the V gene TRBV28, with D maybe TRBD1 (5 bases). The germline V and J ends were trimmed by 2 bases and 11 bases, with 12 bases remaining between them. CDR3 length equals 12 residues. In germline, CDR1 is MDHEN, CDR2 SYDVKM. The CDR3 nucleotides are TGTGCCAGCAGTTTACAGGGAGGGTGGGCTTTCTTT. Translating gives CASSLQGGWAFF.

The chain combines TRBV19 with TRBJ2-1, with TRBD2 matching 12 bases. Germline V gene sequence: CDR1 LNHDA, CDR2 SQIVND (reference sequence). This CDR3 comprises 16 residues. With 3 bases clipped from V and 11 bases from J, the junction kept 11 bases outside the gene matches. The CDR3 reads CASSMWLAGGLTKQFF. DNA of the CDR3: TGTGCCAGTAGTATGTGGCTAGCGGGGGGGCTCACGAAGCAGTTCTTC.

With regard to this clone: This sample includes further DNA sequences coding for the same CDR3. This chain uses TRBV6-2 or TRBV6-3 with TRBJ1-3; D unresolved. Germline V CDR1 and CDR2: MNHEY, SVGEGT. The CDR3 covers 13 residues. Trimming took off 0 bases at V and 4 bases at J, with 4 bases between the two ends. The CDR3 loop reads CASSYSTGNTIYF. Here the CDR3 DNA reads TGTGCCAGCAGTTACTCGACAGGAAACACCATATATTTT.